Presented here are 23 T cell receptor beta chains from one specimen sequenced in a study of spatial heterogeneity in lung cancer. MiXCR was run by TCRdb on the 5' RACE reads, yielding one entry per CDR3 protein. The sample carries around 92,000 distinct CDR3 sequences, approximately 12% recorded once. Time point in this sample: sample taken at primary tumor resection. From tumor, nontumor lung or frozen PBMC, whole RNA was taken unsorted for sequencing. The sequences come from PBMCs, collected at surgery. The receptor source for this set is a male donor with early-stage non-small cell lung cancer.

The V call is TRBV4-3, the J call TRBJ2-7; D may be TRBD1 (6 bases). Trimming removed 0 bases from V and 4 bases from J, with 16 bases in between. Germline V gene sequence: CDR1 LGHNA, CDR2 YSLEER. The CDR3 is 16 residues long. The CDR3 DNA sequence: TGCGCCAGCAGCCAAGACGCCTTCGACAGGAAATACGAGCAGTACTTC. Its translation is CASSQDAFDRKYEQYF.

This clonotype was seen a handful of times. The V call is TRBV7-8, the J call TRBJ2-7; weak D call: TRBD1 (5 bases). Looked up from germline, CDR1 is SGHVS and CDR2 is FQNEAQ. The germline V and J ends were trimmed by 5 bases and 0 bases, with 8 bases remaining between them. The CDR3 contains 13 residues. The CDR3 is CASSQDTSYEQYF. In nucleotides, the CDR3 is TGTGCCAGCAGCCAGGACACCTCCTACGAGCAGTACTTC.

This clonotype was observed a few times. CDR3 protein: CSARRTSGVVEQFF. The CDR3 DNA reads TGCAGTGCTCGAAGGACTAGCGGGGTTGTTGAGCAGTTCTTC. The chain joins TRBV20-1 to TRBJ2-1; 12 bases align to TRBD2. The germline V gene encodes CDR1 DFQATT and CDR2 SNEGSKA (reference sequence). The CDR3 extends over 14 amino acids. The junction had 8 bases not matched to a gene; V was cut back by 5 bases and J by 9 bases.

This clonotype was seen many times. This chain links TRBV20-1 with TRBJ2-1; D is ambiguous. There are 14 residues in the CDR3. The germline gives CDR1 DFQATT, CDR2 SNEGSKA (reference sequence). Trimming shortened V by 2 bases and J by 3 bases, and 11 bases separated the two germline ends. DNA for the CDR3: TGCAGTGCTAGATTGGGGTCTCACTACAATGAGCAGTTCTTC. As protein: CSARLGSHYNEQFF.

J is TRBJ1-1 and V is TRBV2; no reliable D call. This CDR3 is 10 amino acids long. V gave up 5 bases and J gave up 8 bases, with 6 bases separating them. Germline CDR1 reads SNHLY; CDR2 reads FYNNEI. CDR3 amino acids: CASSLKEAFF. CDR3 bases: TGTGCCAGCAGTCTAAAGGAAGCTTTCTTT.

This chain links TRBV7-9 with TRBJ2-7, with TRBD2 identical over 7 bases. CDR3 size: 17 residues. The germline gives CDR1 SEHNR, CDR2 FQNEAQ (reference sequence). Trimming took 7 bases from V and 3 from J; bases not matched to a gene: 18. The CDR3 here is CASTQAYEQSGIYEQYF. Written as DNA, the CDR3 is TGTGCCAGCACCCAAGCTTACGAACAGAGCGGGATCTACGAGCAGTACTTC.

This clonotype turned up a few times. V and J are TRBV27 and TRBJ1-5; 7 nucleotides match TRBD1. Per the germline V gene, CDR1 is MNHEY and CDR2 is SMNVEV (reference sequence). The V segment lost 4 bases and the J segment 1 base; nucleotides outside the gene matches: 7. This CDR3 is 16 amino acids long. CDR3 region: CASSSTGLESNQPQHF. CDR3 nucleotide sequence: TGTGCCAGCAGTTCGACAGGGCTCGAGAGCAATCAGCCCCAGCATTTT.

This clonotype was observed a handful of times. The CDR3 sequence: CASSGDSNQPQHF. The CDR3 DNA reads as TGTGCCAGCTCGGGGGATAGCAATCAGCCCCAGCATTTT. The V gene is TRBV7-2, the J gene TRBJ1-5; weak D call: TRBD1 (5 bases). The V and J ends lost 8 bases and 0 bases respectively, with 8 bases between them. Germline CDR1 is SGHTA and CDR2 is FQGNSA. This CDR3 contains 13 residues.

In its sample, this clonotype was seen a few times. The chain links TRBV14 to TRBJ2-5; D uncertain. The V gene lost 2 bases and the J gene lost 4 bases, with 5 bases spanning the gap. Germline V gene lookup returns CDR1 SGHDN and CDR2 FVKESK. The CDR3 extends over 12 amino acids. This chain's CDR3 is CASSQSVETQYF. The CDR3 DNA reads TGTGCCAGCAGCCAATCGGTAGAGACCCAGTACTTC. Supplemented by reference TRBV14 and TRBJ2-5, the full variable domain reads EAGVTQFPSHSVIEKGQTVTLRCDPISGHDNLYWYRRVMGKEIKFLLHFVKESKQDESGMPNNRFLAERTGGTYSTLKVQPAELEDSGVYFCASSQSVETQYFGPGTRLLVL.

This clonotype was observed a handful of times. The J gene is TRBJ1-2, the V gene TRBV5-1; 10 bases agree with TRBD1. This CDR3 contains 14 residues. Germline V lookup: CDR1 SGHRS, CDR2 YFSETQ. V shed 8 bases and J 7 bases; nucleotides not matched to a gene: 11. The CDR3 sequence is CASSRGTGDAGYTF. CDR3 bases: TGCGCCAGTTCCCGCGGGACAGGGGATGCTGGCTACACCTTC.

In this sample, this clonotype turned up many times. V usage is TRBV4-3 and J usage is TRBJ1-4; 8 bases map to TRBD1. The CDR3 is made up of 15 amino acids. V was pared by 0 bases and J by 5 bases, with 2 bases of the junction left unmatched. CDR1 is LGHNA and CDR2 is YSLEER in the germline V gene. The CDR3 reads CASSQEGTGNEKLFF. The CDR3 bases are TGCGCCAGCAGCCAAGAAGGGACAGGAAATGAAAAACTGTTTTTT.

J is TRBJ2-7 and V is TRBV10-3, with 11 bases aligning to TRBD1. The V segment lost 6 bases and the J segment 3 bases; nucleotides outside the gene matches: 4. CDR1 is ENHRY, CDR2 SYGVKD, per germline. The CDR3 sequence is 14 residues long. The CDR3 spells CAISWTGGVYEQYF. Here the CDR3 DNA reads TGTGCCATCAGCTGGACAGGGGGCGTCTACGAGCAGTACTTC.

A note on this clonotype: The junction departs from the called germline gene at one end, perhaps through a read error. This chain links TRBV11-2 with TRBJ1-4; perhaps TRBD1 as D (5 bases). Germline CDR1 and CDR2: SGHAT and FQNNGV. The CDR3 sequence is 11 residues long. DNA of the CDR3: TGTGCCAGCAGCTTAAGCGGGACCAAGATTTTT. Its protein is CASSLSGTKIF.

The V gene is TRBV28, the J gene TRBJ2-1; 8 nucleotides agree with TRBD2. Germline V gene sequence: CDR1 MDHEN, CDR2 SYDVKM. The J segment lost 3 bases and the V segment lost 6 bases, leaving 10 bases of the junction unmatched. This CDR3 spans 16 amino acids. CDR3 sequence (DNA): TGTGCCAGCAGGACCCTTTTAGCGGGGTACTACAATGAGCAGTTCTTC. It encodes CASRTLLAGYYNEQFF. The full variable domain, its missing parts supplied by reference TRBV28 and TRBJ2-1, is DVKVTQSSRYLVKRTGEKVFLECVQDMDHENMFWYRQDPGLGLRLIYFSYDVKMKEKGDIPEGYSVSREKKERFSLILESASTNQTSMYLCASRTLLAGYYNEQFFGPGTRLTVL.

This clonotype was picked up a small number of times. V gene TRBV4-3 combines with J gene TRBJ2-1; 8 bases fit TRBD2. Per germline, CDR1 LGHNA and CDR2 YSLEER. The CDR3 is 15 residues long. V shed 0 bases, J shed 8 bases, and the junction held 6 bases outside the gene matches. The CDR3, as DNA: TGCGCCAGCAGCCAAGATACAGGACTAGCCTATGAGCAGTTCTTC. This translates into CASSQDTGLAYEQFF.

This rearrangement joins TRBV9 to TRBJ2-1, with D tentatively TRBD2 (5 bases). Germline V gene lookup returns CDR1 SGDLS and CDR2 YYNGEE. With 5 bases removed from V and 7 bases from J, the gap between germline ends came to 13 bases. The CDR3 runs 13 residues. In nucleotides, the CDR3 is TGTGCCAGCAGGGCACTAGGTGGTAATGAGCAGTTCTTC. Encoded protein: CASRALGGNEQFF.

The V call is TRBV20-1, the J call TRBJ2-7; D gene ambiguous. The germline V gene has CDR1 DFQATT and CDR2 SNEGSKA (reference sequence). V lost 0 bases, J lost 0 bases, and 9 bases lay in between. The CDR3 spans 14 residues. For the CDR3, the DNA is TGCAGTGCTAGAGACAAAGACCTCTCCTACGAGCAGTACTTC. Its translation: CSARDKDLSYEQYF.

This clonotype was counted between two and nine times. This chain connects TRBV2 to TRBJ2-2; D is perhaps TRBD2 (7 bases). The CDR3 sequence is 16 residues long. CDR1 and CDR2 from the germline V gene are SNHLY and FYNNEI. Trimming took 7 bases from V and 2 from J, leaving 17 bases between them. The CDR3 is CASTRRGGLNTGELFF. Written as DNA, the CDR3 is TGTGCCAGCACCCGAAGGGGGGGGCTTAACACCGGGGAGCTGTTTTTT.

The rearrangement joins TRBV20-1 to TRBJ1-5; 9 bases are shared with TRBD1. The CDR3 is made up of 14 amino acids. The V segment lost 4 bases and the J segment 3 bases; nucleotides outside the gene matches: 4. Per the germline V gene, CDR1 is DFQATT and CDR2 is SNEGSKA (reference sequence). CDR3 in amino acids: CSAIRTGANQPQHF. CDR3 nucleotides: TGCAGTGCTATCCGGACAGGGGCCAATCAGCCCCAGCATTTT.

This clonotype was seen a handful of times. CDR3 nucleotides: TGTGCCAGCACCAGGGACAGGAGGGAAAAACTGTTTTTT. Its translation: CASTRDRREKLFF. This chain joins TRBV7-2 and TRBJ1-4; 8 bases line up with TRBD1. With V trimmed by 7 bases and J by 8 bases, 6 bases remained unmatched. The CDR3 is 13 amino acids. CDR1 is SGHTA and CDR2 is FQGNSA in the germline V gene.

This clonotype was recorded a few times. For the CDR3, the DNA is TGTGCCAGCAGCCTAGAGGGGTTGGAAGCTTTCTTT. The encoded protein is CASSLEGLEAFF. V is TRBV6-6 and J is TRBJ1-1; D may be TRBD1 (5 bases). Germline values: CDR1 MNHNY, CDR2 SVGAGI (reference sequence). Between the trimmed V and J ends, which lost 6 bases and 8 bases, there was a span of 13 bases. This CDR3 is 12 amino acids long.

This clonotype occurred many times. This chain connects TRBV7-2 to TRBJ2-3; 8 positions agree with TRBD2. Per the germline V gene, CDR1 is SGHTA and CDR2 is FQGNSA. J gave up 7 bases and V 1 base, and 7 bases lay outside the gene matches. CDR3 length equals 15 residues. CDR3 protein: CASSLDRGGQNTQYF. CDR3 coding DNA: TGTGCCAGCAGCTTAGACCGGGGGGGGCAAAATACGCAGTATTTT.

This clonotype was seen only a few times. Written as DNA, the CDR3 is TGTGCCAGCAGCTTACTAGCCGGGGCCCTCTACTCTGGAAACACCATATATTTT. Translated: CASSLLAGALYSGNTIYF. The V and J genes are TRBV7-2 and TRBJ1-3, with D perhaps matching TRBD1 (5 bases). The V gene lost 2 bases and the J gene lost 0 bases, with 17 bases spanning the gap. The CDR3 is 18 amino acids. In germline, CDR1 is SGHTA, CDR2 FQGNSA.